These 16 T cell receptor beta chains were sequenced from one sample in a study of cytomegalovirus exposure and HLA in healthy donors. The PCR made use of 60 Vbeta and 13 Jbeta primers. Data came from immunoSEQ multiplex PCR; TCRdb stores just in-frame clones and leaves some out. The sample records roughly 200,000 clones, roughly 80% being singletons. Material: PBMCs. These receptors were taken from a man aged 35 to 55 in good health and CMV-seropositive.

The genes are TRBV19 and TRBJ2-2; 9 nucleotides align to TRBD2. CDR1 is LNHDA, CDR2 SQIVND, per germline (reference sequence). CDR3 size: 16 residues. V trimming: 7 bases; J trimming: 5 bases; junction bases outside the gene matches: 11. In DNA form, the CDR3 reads TGTGCCAGTAACCTTAGCGGGGGTAAGGGGACCGGGGAGCTGTTTTTT. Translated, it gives CASNLSGGKGTGELFF.

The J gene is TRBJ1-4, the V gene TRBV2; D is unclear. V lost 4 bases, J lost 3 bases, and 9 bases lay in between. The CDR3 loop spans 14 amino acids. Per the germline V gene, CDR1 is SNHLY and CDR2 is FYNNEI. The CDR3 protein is CASSGGSSNEKLFF. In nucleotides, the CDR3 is TGTGCCAGCAGTGGCGGGAGTTCTAATGAAAAACTGTTTTTT.

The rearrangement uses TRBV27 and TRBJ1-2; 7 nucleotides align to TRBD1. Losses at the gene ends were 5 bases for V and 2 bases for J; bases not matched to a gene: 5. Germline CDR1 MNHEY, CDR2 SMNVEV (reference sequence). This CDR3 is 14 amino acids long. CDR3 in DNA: TGTGCCAGCAGTCTAGGGGGCCCAAACTATGGCTACACCTTC. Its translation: CASSLGGPNYGYTF.

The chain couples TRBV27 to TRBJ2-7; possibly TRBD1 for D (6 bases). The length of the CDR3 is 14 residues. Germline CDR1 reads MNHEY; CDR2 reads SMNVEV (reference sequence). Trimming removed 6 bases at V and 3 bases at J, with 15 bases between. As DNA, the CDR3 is TGTGCCAGCAGCCCTCAGGGGTTGGGCTACGAGCAGTACTTC. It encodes CASSPQGLGYEQYF.

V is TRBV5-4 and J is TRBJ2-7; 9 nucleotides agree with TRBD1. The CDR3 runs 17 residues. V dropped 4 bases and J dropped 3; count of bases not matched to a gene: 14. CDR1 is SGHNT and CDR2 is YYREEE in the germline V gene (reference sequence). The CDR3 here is CASSQGQGLPPDYEQYF. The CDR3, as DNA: TGTGCCAGCAGCCAGGGACAGGGCCTCCCTCCCGACTACGAGCAGTACTTC.

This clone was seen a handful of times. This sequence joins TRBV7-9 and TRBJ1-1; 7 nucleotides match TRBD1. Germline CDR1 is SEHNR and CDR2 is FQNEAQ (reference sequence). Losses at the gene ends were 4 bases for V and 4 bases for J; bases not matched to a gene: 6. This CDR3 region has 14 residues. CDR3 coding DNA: TGTGCCAGCAGCTCTTACAGGGGAGGCACTGAAGCTTTCTTT. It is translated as CASSSYRGGTEAFF.

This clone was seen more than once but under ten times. The CDR3 DNA sequence: TGTGCCAGCAGTGAAGTTCCCGGGGAAGGCGGGGAGCTGTTTTTT. Translating gives CASSEVPGEGGELFF. The gene calls are TRBV6-4 and TRBJ2-2; weak D call: TRBD2 (5 bases). Per the germline V gene, CDR1 is MRHNA and CDR2 is SNTAGT. Trimming stripped 3 bases from V and 7 bases from J, with 15 bases between. The CDR3 runs to 15 residues.

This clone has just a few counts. Written as DNA, the CDR3 is TGTGCCAGCAGCCAAGAGGGAGATACACCCCTCCACTTT. Translated, it gives CASSQEGDTPLHF. This rearrangement joins TRBV4-2 to TRBJ1-6, with D hard to call. CDR3 length equals 13 residues. Germline V lookup: CDR1 LGHNA, CDR2 YNFKEQ. V was clipped by 0 bases and J by 11 bases, with 8 bases between them.

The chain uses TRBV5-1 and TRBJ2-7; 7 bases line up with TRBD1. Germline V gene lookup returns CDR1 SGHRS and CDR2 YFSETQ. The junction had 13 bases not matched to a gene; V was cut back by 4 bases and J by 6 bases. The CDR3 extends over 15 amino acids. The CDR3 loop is CASSPAQGKVFEQYF. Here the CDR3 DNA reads TGCGCCAGCAGCCCCGCACAGGGGAAGGTCTTCGAGCAGTACTTC.

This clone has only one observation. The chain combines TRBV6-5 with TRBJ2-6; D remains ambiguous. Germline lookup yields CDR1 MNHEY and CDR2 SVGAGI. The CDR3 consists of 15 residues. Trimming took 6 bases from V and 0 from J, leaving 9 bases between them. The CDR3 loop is CASRRVASGANVLTF. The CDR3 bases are TGTGCCAGCAGGCGCGTCGCCTCTGGGGCCAACGTCCTGACTTTC.

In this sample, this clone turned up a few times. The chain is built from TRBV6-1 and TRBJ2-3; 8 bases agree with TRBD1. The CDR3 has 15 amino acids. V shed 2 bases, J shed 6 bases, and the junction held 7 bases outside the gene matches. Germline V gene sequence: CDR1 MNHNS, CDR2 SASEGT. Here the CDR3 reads CASSERDRTYDTQYF. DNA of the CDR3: TGTGCCAGCAGTGAAAGGGACAGGACTTATGATACGCAGTATTTT.

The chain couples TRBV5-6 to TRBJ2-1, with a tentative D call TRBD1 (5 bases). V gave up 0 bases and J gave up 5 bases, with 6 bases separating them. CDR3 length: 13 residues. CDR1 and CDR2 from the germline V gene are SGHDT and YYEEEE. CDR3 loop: CASSLARDNEQFF. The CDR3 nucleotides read TGTGCCAGCAGCTTGGCCAGGGACAATGAGCAGTTCTTC.

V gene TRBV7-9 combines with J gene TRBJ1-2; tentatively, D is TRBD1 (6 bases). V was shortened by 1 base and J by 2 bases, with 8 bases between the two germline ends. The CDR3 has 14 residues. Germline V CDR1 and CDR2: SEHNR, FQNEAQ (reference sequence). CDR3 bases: TGTGCCAGCAGCTTAGAGGGGGTGAACTATGGCTACACCTTC. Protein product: CASSLEGVNYGYTF.

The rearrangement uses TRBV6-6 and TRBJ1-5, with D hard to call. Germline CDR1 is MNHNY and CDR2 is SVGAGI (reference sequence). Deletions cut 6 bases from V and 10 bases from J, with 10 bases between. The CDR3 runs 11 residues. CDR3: CASSREAPQHF. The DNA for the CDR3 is TGTGCCAGCAGCCGGGAGGCTCCCCAGCATTTT.

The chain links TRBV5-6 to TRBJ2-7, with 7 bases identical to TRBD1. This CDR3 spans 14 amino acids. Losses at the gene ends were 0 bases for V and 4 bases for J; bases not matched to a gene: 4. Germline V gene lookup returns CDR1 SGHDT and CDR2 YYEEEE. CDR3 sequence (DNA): TGTGCCAGCAGCTTGGCACAGGGGTCTTACGAGCAGTACTTC. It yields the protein CASSLAQGSYEQYF.

The CDR3 loop is CASSPVRGSNQPQHF. Here the CDR3 DNA reads TGTGCCAGCAGCCCGGTCCGAGGCAGCAATCAGCCCCAGCATTTT. V gene TRBV5-6 combines with J gene TRBJ1-5, with D uncertain. Germline loops: CDR1 SGHDT, CDR2 YYEEEE. The CDR3 runs 15 residues. Trimming left V 4 bases short and J 1 base short, with 12 bases between.